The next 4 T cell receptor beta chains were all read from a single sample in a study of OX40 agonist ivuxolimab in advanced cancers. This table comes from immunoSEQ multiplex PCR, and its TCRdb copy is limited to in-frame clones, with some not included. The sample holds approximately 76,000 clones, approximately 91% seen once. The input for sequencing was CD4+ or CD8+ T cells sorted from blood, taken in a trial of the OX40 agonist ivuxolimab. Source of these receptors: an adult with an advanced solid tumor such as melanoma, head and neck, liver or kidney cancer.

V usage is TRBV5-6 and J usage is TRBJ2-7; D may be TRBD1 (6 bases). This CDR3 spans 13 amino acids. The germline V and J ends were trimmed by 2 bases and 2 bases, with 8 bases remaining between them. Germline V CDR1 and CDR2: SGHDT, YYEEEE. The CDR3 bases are TGTGCCAGCAGCTTACAGGGCCCCTACGAGCAGTACTTC. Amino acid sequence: CASSLQGPYEQYF. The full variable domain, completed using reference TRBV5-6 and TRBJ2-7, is DAGVTQSPTHLIKTRGQQVTLRCSPKSGHDTVSWYQQALGQGPQFIFQYYEEEERQRGNFPDRFSGHQFPNYSSELNVNALLLGDSALYLCASSLQGPYEQYFGPGTRLTVT.

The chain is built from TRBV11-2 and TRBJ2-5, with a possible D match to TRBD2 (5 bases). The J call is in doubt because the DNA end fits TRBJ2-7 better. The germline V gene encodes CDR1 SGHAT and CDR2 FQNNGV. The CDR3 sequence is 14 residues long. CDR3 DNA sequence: TGTGCCAGCACAGAGGACTCCCATCCCTACGAGCAGTACTTC. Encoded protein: CASTEDSHPYEQYF.

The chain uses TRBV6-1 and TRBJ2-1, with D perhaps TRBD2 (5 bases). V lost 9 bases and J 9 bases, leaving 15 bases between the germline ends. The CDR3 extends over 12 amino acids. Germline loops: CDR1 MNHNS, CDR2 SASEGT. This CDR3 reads CASRTSLVEQFF. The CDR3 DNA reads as TGTGCCAGTCGTACTAGTTTGGTTGAGCAGTTCTTC.

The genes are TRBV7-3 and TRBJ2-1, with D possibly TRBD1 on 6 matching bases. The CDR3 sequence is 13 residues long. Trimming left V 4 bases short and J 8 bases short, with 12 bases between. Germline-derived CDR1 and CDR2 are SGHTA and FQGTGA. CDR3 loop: CASSYMGQHEQFF. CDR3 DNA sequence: TGTGCCAGCAGCTATATGGGACAACATGAGCAGTTCTTC. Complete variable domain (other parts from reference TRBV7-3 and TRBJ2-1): GAGVSQTPSNKVTEKGKYVELRCDPISGHTALYWYRQSLGQGPEFLIYFQGTGAADDSGLPNDRFFAVRPEGSVSTLKIQRTERGDSAVYLCASSYMGQHEQFFGPGTRLTVL.